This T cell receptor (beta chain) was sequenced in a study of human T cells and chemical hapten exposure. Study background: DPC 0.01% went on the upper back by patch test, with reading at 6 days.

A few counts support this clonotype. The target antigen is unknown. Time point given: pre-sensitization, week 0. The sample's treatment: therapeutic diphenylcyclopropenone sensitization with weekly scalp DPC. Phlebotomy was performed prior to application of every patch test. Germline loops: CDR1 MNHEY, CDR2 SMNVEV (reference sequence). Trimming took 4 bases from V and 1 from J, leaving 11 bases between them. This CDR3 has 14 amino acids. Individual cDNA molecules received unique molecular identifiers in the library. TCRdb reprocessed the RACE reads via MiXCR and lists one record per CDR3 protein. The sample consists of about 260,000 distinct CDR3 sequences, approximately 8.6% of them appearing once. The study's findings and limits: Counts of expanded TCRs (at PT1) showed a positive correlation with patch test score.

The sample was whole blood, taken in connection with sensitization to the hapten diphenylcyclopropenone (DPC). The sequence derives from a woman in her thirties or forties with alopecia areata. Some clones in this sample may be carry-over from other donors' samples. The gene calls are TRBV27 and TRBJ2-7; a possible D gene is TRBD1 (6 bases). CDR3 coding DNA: TGTGCCAGCAGTTATCAGGGGCGGTCCTACGAGCAGTACTTC. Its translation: CASSYQGRSYEQYF.